A single sample is the source of the 3 T cell receptor beta chains below, sequenced in a study of OX40 agonist ivuxolimab in advanced cancers. Using immunoSEQ multiplex PCR, the repertoire was profiled, and TCRdb retains in-frame clones only, with some absent. The sample shows some 85,000 clones, roughly 90% of them seen only once. Here the sequenced sample was CD4+ or CD8+ T cells sorted from blood, taken in a trial of the OX40 agonist ivuxolimab. Receptors originate from an adult with an advanced solid tumor such as melanoma, head and neck, liver or kidney cancer.

This clone occurred a few times. The chain uses TRBV29-1 and TRBJ1-5, with 10 bases that match TRBD1. CDR3 length equals 12 residues. The V segment lost 5 bases and the J segment 7 bases; nucleotides outside the gene matches: 2. Germline CDR1 is SQVTM and CDR2 is ANQGSEA. This CDR3 reads CSVRDRGQPQHF. CDR3 sequence (DNA): TGCAGCGTTCGGGACAGGGGACAGCCCCAGCATTTT. The entire variable domain, with the rest obtained from reference TRBV29-1 and TRBJ1-5, is as follows: SAVISQKPSRDICQRGTSLTIQCQVDSQVTMMFWYRQQPGQSLTLIATANQGSEATYESGFVIDKFPISRPNLTFSTLTVSNMSPEDSSIYLCSVRDRGQPQHFGDGTRLSIL.

The chain has TRBV7-3 and TRBJ1-5; TRBD1 might be the D (6 bases). V lost 5 bases, J lost 4 bases, and 9 bases lay in between. Germline CDR1 and CDR2: SGHTA and FQGTGA. The length of the CDR3 is 13 residues. The CDR3 region is CASSRGTNQPQHF. CDR3 DNA: TGTGCCAGCAGCCGAGGGACAAATCAGCCCCAGCATTTT. The whole variable domain, filled in from reference TRBV7-3 and TRBJ1-5, reads GAGVSQTPSNKVTEKGKYVELRCDPISGHTALYWYRQSLGQGPEFLIYFQGTGAADDSGLPNDRFFAVRPEGSVSTLKIQRTERGDSAVYLCASSRGTNQPQHFGDGTRLSIL.

This rearrangement joins TRBV2 to TRBJ2-5; no reliable D call. Deletions cut 7 bases from V and 6 bases from J, with 12 bases between. CDR1 is SNHLY, CDR2 FYNNEI, per germline. The CDR3 spans 12 residues. The CDR3 loop is CASTSLGKTQYF. The CDR3 DNA follows: TGTGCCAGCACCTCGCTTGGAAAGACCCAGTACTTC. Full variable domain (missing parts from reference TRBV2 and TRBJ2-5): EPEVTQTPSHQVTQMGQEVILRCVPISNHLYFYWYRQILGQKVEFLVSFYNNEISEKSEIFDDQFSVERPDGSNFTLKIRSTKLEDSAMYFCASTSLGKTQYFGPGTRLLVL.